This T cell receptor beta chain was documented in a study of blood T cells in healthy people across ages. Study-level points and caveats: Greater diversity and more naive CD4+ cells were seen in long-lived donors than in aged donors. Using unsorted PBMCs precluded a conclusive naive versus antigen-experienced comparison.

From germline, CDR1 is DFQATT and CDR2 SNEGSKA (reference sequence). CDR3 size: 13 residues. V shed 0 bases and J shed 6 bases, with 11 bases lying between them. Then a second PCR, running roughly 6 to 11 cycles, was carried out with a sample-barcoded 5' primer and a J-beta primer mix. Each TCR beta cDNA got a 12-nucleotide random molecular identifier. Each single sample gave us at least 2.5 million CDR3-containing paired-end reads. TCRdb processed the 5' RACE reads anew with MiXCR; each CDR3 protein has one entry. In the table there are approximately 1,700,000 distinct CDR3 sequences, approximately 39% of which are singletons. Worth noting for this clonotype: Antigen specificity is unknown.

This chain joins TRBV20-1 and TRBJ1-1; TRBD1 might be the D (5 bases). Sequencing input: blood. The TCR originated in a human donor in good health. Here the CDR3 reads CSARDGGRPEAFF. In DNA form, the CDR3 reads TGCAGTGCTAGAGATGGGGGACGGCCTGAAGCTTTCTTT.